Given below is one T cell receptor beta chain in context. The antigen is not known. The entry originates in a study of T cell clones after liver transplantation. Study as a whole: Three of the eight recipients were HCV-positive; the rest had non-autoimmune, non-viral transplant indications.

The CDR3 length is 18 residues. Trimming removed 0 bases at V and 3 bases at J, with 19 bases between. Germline V gene data show CDR1 as MGHRA and CDR2 as YSYEKL. Study-wide results and limits: Graft donor-reactive T cells possibly entered the graft instead of undergoing deletion.

Sequencing used immunoSEQ multiplex PCR; TCRdb keeps in-frame clones, though not all of them. The sample includes some 80,000 clones, under 90% of them seen just once. This receptor was obtained from a human patient who received a liver transplant. Some of these T cells may belong to the graft donor. The source was CD4+ T cells from blood, collected around 50 months after liver transplant. The chain is built from TRBV4-1 and TRBJ2-3, with D perhaps assigned TRBD1 or TRBD2 (5 bases each). The CDR3 sequence: CASSQDRGSRGRTDTQYF. CDR3 in DNA: TGCGCCAGCAGCCAAGATCGTGGTTCCCGGGGCCGGACAGATACGCAGTATTTT.